The 32 T cell receptor beta chains below come from one sample, sequenced in a study of blood T cell repertoires in COVID-19. Some clones are missing from TCRdb's copy, which holds only in-frame ones; the method was immunoSEQ multiplex PCR. Of about 43,000 clones detected, around 86% appear once; the ten largest clones hold 7% to 9%. The sequencing sample was made of peripheral blood. These receptors were obtained from a man in his 60s with active COVID-19.

This chain joins TRBV5-1 and TRBJ2-5; 9 bases agree with TRBD2. This CDR3 is built from 16 residues. Germline lookup yields CDR1 SGHRS and CDR2 YFSETQ. V lost 0 bases to trimming and J lost 0 bases; unmatched junction nucleotides: 3. The CDR3 region is CASSLGPSGNQETQYF. In DNA, the CDR3 is TGCGCCAGCAGCTTGGGGCCTAGCGGGAACCAAGAGACCCAGTACTTC.

The rearrangement links TRBV18 to TRBJ2-1; TRBD2 matches 14 bases. From germline, CDR1 is KGHSH and CDR2 LQKENI. The CDR3 extends over 17 amino acids. The junction had 3 bases not matched to a gene; V was cut back by 3 bases and J by 2 bases. The CDR3 DNA sequence: TGTGCCAGCTCACCTAAGGGACTAGCGGGAGCCTACAATGAGCAGTTCTTC. The encoded protein is CASSPKGLAGAYNEQFF.

This clone was seen a few times. The chain uses TRBV30 and TRBJ1-2; TRBD1 matches 7 bases. J gave up 2 bases and V 7 bases, and 10 bases lay outside the gene matches. Germline CDR1 GTSNPN, CDR2 SVGIG (reference sequence). This CDR3 contains 14 residues. The chain's CDR3 is CAYRQGVRNYGYTF. The CDR3 DNA is TGTGCCTATCGACAGGGAGTGAGGAACTATGGCTACACCTTC.

This chain connects TRBV29-1 to TRBJ2-7; 13 nucleotides agree with TRBD2. Germline values: CDR1 SQVTM, CDR2 ANQGSEA. After removal of 6 bases from V and 2 bases from J, the junction contained 4 bases not matched to a gene. The CDR3 is made up of 14 amino acids. CDR3 sequence (DNA): TGCAGCGTCCCTGGACTAGCGGGGGCCTACGAGCAGTACTTC. Translation: CSVPGLAGAYEQYF.

The chain employs TRBV5-1 and TRBJ2-5; TRBD1 aligns across 7 bases. The V and J ends lost 7 bases and 5 bases, in that order; junction bases with no gene match: 11. The CDR3 loop spans 14 amino acids. The V gene's germline CDR1 is SGHRS and CDR2 YFSETQ. The DNA for the CDR3 is TGCGCCAGCTGGGGTCGAGGGGGCCGGGAGACCCAGTACTTC. Translation: CASWGRGGRETQYF.

The rearrangement links TRBV4-2 to TRBJ1-6; TRBD1 matches at 7 bases. V lost 3 bases, J lost 0 bases, and 5 bases stayed unmatched. The CDR3 is 17 amino acids. CDR1 is LGHNA, CDR2 YNFKEQ, per germline. CDR3 amino acids: CASSQTGIVSYNSPLHF. The CDR3 DNA reads as TGTGCCAGCAGCCAGACAGGGATCGTCTCCTATAATTCACCCCTCCACTTT.

The chain couples TRBV18 to TRBJ1-2, with D maybe TRBD1 (6 bases). Between the trimmed V and J ends, which lost 3 bases and 3 bases, there was a span of 11 bases. This CDR3 spans 14 amino acids. The germline V gene encodes CDR1 KGHSH and CDR2 LQKENI. The CDR3 loop reads CASSPSGHDYGYTF. Here the CDR3 DNA reads TGTGCCAGCTCACCGTCGGGACACGACTATGGCTACACCTTC.

In its sample, this clone was seen a few times. The rearrangement links TRBV4-1 to TRBJ1-6, with D possibly being TRBD1 (5 bases). Trimming pared 0 bases from V and 0 bases from J, leaving 21 bases between. The CDR3 length is 21 residues. CDR1 MGHRA and CDR2 YSYEKL come from the germline V gene. DNA of the CDR3: TGCGCCAGCAGCCAAGACGTCCCTGTCTCCCGGGGGAGCTCCTATAATTCACCCCTCCACTTT. Translated: CASSQDVPVSRGSSYNSPLHF.

This clone came up once. The chain is built from TRBV5-1 and TRBJ2-7; the match to TRBD2 covers 10 bases. CDR1 SGHRS and CDR2 YFSETQ come from the germline V gene. The CDR3 totals 15 residues. V shed 2 bases, J shed 3 bases, and the junction held 5 bases outside the gene matches. The CDR3 reads CASSFSSGSVYEQYF. CDR3 nucleotides: TGCGCCAGCAGCTTTTCTAGCGGGAGTGTCTACGAGCAGTACTTC.

V is TRBV6-1 and J is TRBJ2-1, with D possibly TRBD2 on 7 matching bases. The CDR3 consists of 16 residues. The germline V gene has CDR1 MNHNS and CDR2 SASEGT. Trimming shortened V by 3 bases and J by 7 bases, and 19 bases separated the two germline ends. CDR3 nucleotides: TGTGCCAGCAGTGAGCTGGGGGGGCTAGCGGCGAATGAGCAGTTCTTC. As protein: CASSELGGLAANEQFF.

The chain uses TRBV4-2 and TRBJ2-7, with TRBD2 matching over 7 bases. The CDR3 has 17 amino acids. The junction had 15 bases not matched to a gene; V was cut back by 0 bases and J by 7 bases. From germline, CDR1 is LGHNA and CDR2 YNFKEQ. CDR3 sequence: CASSQDGAGEFLGEQYF. CDR3 nucleotides: TGTGCCAGCAGCCAAGATGGGGCGGGAGAGTTCTTGGGTGAGCAGTACTTC.

The CDR3 sequence is CASSQDRTGGATNEKLFF. CDR3 nucleotide sequence: TGCGCCAGCAGCCAAGATAGGACAGGGGGCGCAACTAATGAAAAACTGTTTTTT. The rearrangement joins TRBV4-3 to TRBJ1-4, with TRBD1 identical over 11 bases. This CDR3 contains 18 residues. CDR1 and CDR2 (germline): LGHNA, YSLEER. V dropped 0 bases and J dropped 0; count of bases not matched to a gene: 3.

The CDR3 loop is CASSHTDRDNTGELFF. CDR3 DNA: TGCGCCAGCAGTCATACGGACAGAGATAACACCGGGGAGCTGTTTTTT. V gene TRBV4-1 combines with J gene TRBJ2-2, with a weak D call TRBD1 (6 bases). Germline CDR1 and CDR2: MGHRA and YSYEKL. The germline V and J ends were trimmed by 6 bases and 2 bases, with 16 bases remaining between them. The CDR3 totals 16 residues.

The chain is built from TRBV7-2 and TRBJ2-1; 8 bases align to TRBD1. Germline CDR1 SGHTA, CDR2 FQGNSA. V was clipped by 1 base and J by 8 bases; unmatched bases: 4. This CDR3 contains 14 residues. The DNA for the CDR3 is TGTGCCAGCAGCTTAGGGACAGGGCGGGATGAGCAGTTCTTC. This encodes CASSLGTGRDEQFF.

The V call is TRBV5-4, the J call TRBJ2-5, with 7 bases fitting TRBD1. The V gene end was trimmed by 4 bases and the J gene end by 5 bases; junction bases not matched to a gene: 11. Per the germline V gene, CDR1 is SGHNT and CDR2 is YYREEE (reference sequence). This CDR3 region has 15 residues. The DNA of the CDR3 is TGTGCCAGCAGCAGAACCTCACAGGGGAGCGAGACCCAGTACTTC. Translation gives CASSRTSQGSETQYF.

This clone was recorded a few times. V and J are TRBV19 and TRBJ1-5, with TRBD1 matching over 8 bases. This CDR3 has 13 amino acids. J gave up 5 bases and V 5 bases, and 2 bases lay outside the gene matches. Germline-derived CDR1 and CDR2 are LNHDA and SQIVND (reference sequence). The CDR3 bases are TGTGCCAGTAGTGTGGACAGGGATCAGCCCCAGCATTTT. This gives the protein CASSVDRDQPQHF.

This chain uses TRBV18 with TRBJ2-7; 7 nucleotides align to TRBD1. Germline values: CDR1 KGHSH, CDR2 LQKENI. J gave up 5 bases and V 3 bases, and 7 bases lay outside the gene matches. This CDR3 has 14 amino acids. CDR3 nucleotides: TGTGCCAGCTCACCGGACAGGAGTAGCCACGAGCAGTACTTC. Amino acid sequence: CASSPDRSSHEQYF.

The V and J genes are TRBV2 and TRBJ2-7, with D tentatively TRBD2 (7 bases). V was pared by 6 bases and J by 4 bases, with 16 bases between. The length of the CDR3 is 14 residues. Germline CDR1 SNHLY, CDR2 FYNNEI. The CDR3 DNA is TGTGCCAGCAGGCCCGCGGGGGCGCGATACGAGCAGTACTTC. Its protein is CASRPAGARYEQYF. Combining the CDR3 with reference TRBV2 and TRBJ2-7 gives the whole variable domain EPEVTQTPSHQVTQMGQEVILRCVPISNHLYFYWYRQILGQKVEFLVSFYNNEISEKSEIFDDQFSVERPDGSNFTLKIRSTKLEDSAMYFCASRPAGARYEQYFGPGTRLTVT.

The chain is built from TRBV9 and TRBJ2-1, with 8 bases aligning to TRBD1. With 1 base clipped from V and 9 bases from J, the junction kept 3 bases outside the gene matches. Germline V gene data show CDR1 as SGDLS and CDR2 as YYNGEE. The CDR3 loop spans 13 amino acids. The CDR3 DNA is TGTGCCAGCAGCGTACGACAGGGGACTGAGCAGTTCTTC. It yields the protein CASSVRQGTEQFF.

The chain has TRBV3-1 (or the pseudogene TRBV3-2) and TRBJ1-1; weak D call: TRBD1 (5 bases). V was clipped by 0 bases and J by 8 bases, with 10 bases between them. CDR1 is LGHDT, CDR2 YNNKEL, per germline (reference sequence). The CDR3 has 13 residues. The CDR3 here is CASSQETDLEAFF. The CDR3 DNA sequence: TGTGCCAGCAGCCAAGAGACAGATCTAGAAGCTTTCTTT.

J is TRBJ1-2 and V is TRBV10-3; no reliable D call. CDR1 is ENHRY and CDR2 is SYGVKD in the germline V gene. V was cut by 0 bases and J by 0 bases, with 8 bases left in between. The CDR3 runs 15 residues. The chain's CDR3 is CAISESAGSNYGYTF. The CDR3 DNA sequence: TGTGCCATCAGTGAGTCGGCAGGATCTAACTATGGCTACACCTTC.

The rearrangement uses TRBV19 and TRBJ2-7, with D maybe TRBD2 (6 bases). V was trimmed by 3 bases and J by 5 bases, leaving 20 bases between them. The CDR3 is made up of 16 amino acids. Germline assignment: CDR1 LNHDA and CDR2 SQIVND (reference sequence). The CDR3 bases are TGTGCCAGTAGTATCTCGCGGGATCCACCGTCGGACGAGCAGTACTTC. It yields the protein CASSISRDPPSDEQYF.

This chain joins TRBV19 and TRBJ1-4; TRBD1 matches 7 bases. Germline assignment: CDR1 LNHDA and CDR2 SQIVND (reference sequence). The junction had 3 bases not matched to a gene; V was cut back by 6 bases and J by 8 bases. CDR3 length: 12 residues. CDR3 in DNA: TGTGCCAGTAGCGACAGGGCGGAAAAACTGTTTTTT. This gives the protein CASSDRAEKLFF.

The rearrangement links TRBV12-3 or TRBV12-4 to TRBJ2-7, with D possibly being TRBD2 (5 bases). CDR3 length: 11 amino acids. V was pared by 5 bases and J by 6 bases, with 8 bases between. The DNA of the CDR3 is TGTGCCAGCAGTCTGGCGGGCGAGCAGTACTTC. As protein: CASSLAGEQYF.

This clone appeared a single time. This chain links TRBV3-1 (or the pseudogene TRBV3-2) with TRBJ2-5, with TRBD1 as a possible D gene (5 bases). Germline-derived CDR1 and CDR2 are LGHDT and YNNKEL (reference sequence). The CDR3 has 15 amino acids. V was shortened by 0 bases and J by 5 bases, with 13 bases between the two germline ends. For the CDR3, the DNA is TGTGCCAGCAGCCAAGATGCCAGGGTTATTGAGACCCAGTACTTC. This encodes CASSQDARVIETQYF.

This chain uses TRBV30 with TRBJ2-3, with 8 nucleotides matching TRBD1. Germline values: CDR1 GTSNPN, CDR2 SVGIG (reference sequence). Trimming cost V 3 bases and J 5 bases; bases outside gene matches: 7. This CDR3 contains 14 residues. The CDR3 region is CAWRRGQDLDTQYF. CDR3 nucleotides: TGTGCCTGGAGAAGGGGACAGGACCTAGATACGCAGTATTTT.

The V gene is TRBV28, the J gene TRBJ2-7; the match to TRBD1 covers 11 bases. The CDR3 covers 13 residues. The V and J ends lost 8 bases and 5 bases, in that order; junction bases with no gene match: 5. Germline V gives CDR1 MDHEN, CDR2 SYDVKM. CDR3 sequence: CASSWDRGDEQYF. The CDR3 DNA sequence: TGTGCCAGCTCCTGGGACAGGGGGGACGAGCAGTACTTC. Full variable domain (rest looked up from reference TRBV28 and TRBJ2-7): DVKVTQSSRYLVKRTGEKVFLECVQDMDHENMFWYRQDPGLGLRLIYFSYDVKMKEKGDIPEGYSVSREKKERFSLILESASTNQTSMYLCASSWDRGDEQYFGPGTRLTVT.

This rearrangement joins TRBV15 to TRBJ1-2; D may be TRBD1 (6 bases). Between the trimmed V and J ends, which lost 0 bases and 4 bases, there was a span of 9 bases. Germline lookup yields CDR1 LNHNV and CDR2 YYDKDF (reference sequence). The CDR3 extends over 14 amino acids. CDR3 DNA sequence: TGTGCCACCAGCAGAGACAGGGGAGCCTATGGCTACACCTTC. This translates into CATSRDRGAYGYTF.

Details on this clone: The junction differs from germline at one of its ends, possibly a read error. This chain uses TRBV7-7 with TRBJ1-4, with 12 bases that match TRBD1. The CDR3 has 15 amino acids. CDR1 and CDR2 (germline): SSHAT, FNYEAQ (reference sequence). For the CDR3, the DNA is TGTGCTAGCAGCTCAGGGACAGGGGGCAATGAAAAACTGTTTTTT. This encodes CASSSGTGGNEKLFF.

The chain is built from TRBV18 and TRBJ1-4, with D perhaps matching TRBD1 (6 bases). The germline V gene has CDR1 KGHSH and CDR2 LQKENI. This CDR3 is 14 amino acids long. The germline V and J ends were trimmed by 3 bases and 2 bases, with 7 bases remaining between them. CDR3 region: CASSPTGTNEKLFF. The DNA for the CDR3 is TGTGCCAGCTCACCCACAGGGACTAATGAAAAACTGTTTTTT.

The chain uses TRBV27 and TRBJ2-7, with a possible D match to TRBD2 (7 bases). This CDR3 is built from 13 residues. The germline V gene encodes CDR1 MNHEY and CDR2 SMNVEV (reference sequence). Deletions cut 3 bases from V and 9 bases from J, with 15 bases between. Here the CDR3 reads CASSFNGGQGQYF. CDR3 sequence (DNA): TGTGCCAGCAGTTTCAACGGGGGGCAGGGGCAGTACTTC.

The V call is TRBV28, the J call TRBJ2-1, with 8 bases matching TRBD2. The CDR3 extends over 16 amino acids. Germline V CDR1 and CDR2: MDHEN, SYDVKM. The CDR3 sequence: CSSLGSGSSSYNEQFF. Here the CDR3 DNA reads TGTTCCTCACTAGGAAGCGGGAGTTCTTCCTACAATGAGCAGTTCTTC.